This is a list of T cell receptor beta chains from one sample in a study of T cell repertoires in cytomegalovirus infection. A single record per CDR3 protein comes from TCRdb applying MiXCR to the reads. Here the sample spans around 450,000 distinct CDR3 sequences, under 40% being singletons. Specimen: PBMCs. These receptors all stem from a human donor in good health (CMV status not recorded). Some clones in this sample may be carry-over from other donors' samples. Each CDR3 is given with its conserved first and last residue.

TRBV6-1	TRBJ1-1	CASRSTGTGGDRAFF
TRBV6-5	TRBJ1-2	CASSYCGVCGYTF
TRBV7-9	TRBJ2-7	CASSFGTDRGEQYF
TRBV6-6	TRBJ1-1	CASSPQGSMNTEAFF
TRBV4-1	TRBJ2-3	CASSQDPGDGSSVSDTQYF
TRBV5-1	TRBJ2-7	CASSLEEGQGPPYEQYF
TRBV24-1	TRBJ2-5	CATSDRGQGGVRETQYF
TRBV3-1	TRBJ2-7	CASSQDRPSGANEQYF
TRBV5-1	TRBJ1-5	CASSLTGVGNQPQHF
TRBV4-1	TRBJ1-1	CASSQDEKGRNTEAFF
TRBV5-5	TRBJ1-4	CASSLPGGEKLFF
TRBV19	TRBJ1-5	CASTGQYQPQHF
TRBV18	TRBJ2-7	CASSLREGTEQYF
TRBV4-2	TRBJ2-3	CASSQKSGVSTDTQYF
TRBV6-6	TRBJ2-7	CASSYSEGGYEQYF
TRBV4-2	TRBJ2-3	CASSPRQPGRGTDTQYF
TRBV12-3/TRBV12-4	TRBJ2-6	CASSFVPGLSTGANVLTF
TRBV4-1	TRBJ2-1	CASSLAPGTSGGDEQFF
TRBV6-8	TRBJ2-3	CASSFWGGDTDTQYF
TRBV5-8	TRBJ2-7	CAINQWVHEQYF
TRBV5-8	TRBJ1-5	CASSRGDRVSNQPQHF
TRBV12-3/TRBV12-4	TRBJ2-1	CASSRREYNEQFF
TRBV3-1	TRBJ1-1	CASSQGGQGSWAEAFF
TRBV7-2	TRBJ1-2	CASILSGPTNYGYTF
TRBV24-1	TRBJ1-5	CATSDSAGGNQPQHF
TRBV6-1	TRBJ1-5	CASSHRGSGNQPQHF
TRBV6-5	TRBJ2-7	CASSWGGTGQEQYF
TRBV7-2	TRBJ2-7	CASSLSPRTALPYEQYF
TRBV6-5	TRBJ2-5	CASSYSHRTEGETQYF
TRBV19	TRBJ2-3	CARSFRGGEDTQYF
TRBV20-1	TRBJ2-1	CSASGVSVNEQFF
TRBV7-2	TRBJ2-3	CASSTGLAGVGTQYF
TRBV7-2	TRBJ2-5	CASSLDRPGTSGKETQYF
TRBV29-1	TRBJ2-1	CSGERGGVNEQFF
TRBV11-2	TRBJ2-1	CASSFRGFFNEQFF
TRBV7-6	TRBJ1-1	CASSTPIGPILNTEAFF
TRBV2	TRBJ1-5	CASRNDRFSNQPQHF
TRBV12-3/TRBV12-4	TRBJ1-5	CASSSSSGLSYNQPQHF
TRBV20-1	TRBJ2-3	CSAPRSGWTDTQYF
TRBV19	TRBJ1-5	CASSRADQGSQPQHF